This T cell receptor beta chain is drawn from a study of T cell changes during pregnancy in multiple sclerosis. Only in-frame clones appear in the TCRdb table, and some are missing; sequencing was by immunoSEQ multiplex PCR. The top ten clones hold 1.5% to 1.9% of a sample with some 120,000 clones, roughly nine tenths of them seen once. Sequencing used peripheral blood, obtained in the third trimester of pregnancy. The receptor's source is a female donor with multiple sclerosis, enrolled in a pregnancy study.

CDR3 sequence reads: CAWRGKAGGRDTQYF. CDR3 in DNA: TGTGCCTGGAGGGGGAAAGCGGGGGGGCGAGATACGCAGTATTTT. The chain combines TRBV30 with TRBJ2-3; 10 bases match TRBD2. The junction had 8 bases not matched to a gene; V was cut back by 3 bases and J by 5 bases. CDR3 length: 15 amino acids. CDR1 is GTSNPN, CDR2 SVGIG, per germline (reference sequence).